This TCR beta chain was found in a study of cytomegalovirus exposure and HLA in healthy donors. PCR amplification relied on 60 Vbeta primers (plus 13 Jbeta primers). Authors' methods: A later analysis tallied tens of millions of unique TCR beta chains, about 11 million of them shared. Data came from immunoSEQ multiplex PCR; TCRdb stores just in-frame clones and leaves some out. V and J calls plus clone size are reproduced from that table; the DNA served to infer D and trimming. The table records 150,000 to 200,000 clones, around 82% of them present only once. Germline lookup yields CDR1 MNHEY and CDR2 SMNVEV (reference sequence). After removal of 8 bases from V and 1 base from J, the junction contained 9 bases not matched to a gene. CDR3 size: 15 residues.

The sample was PBMCs. This receptor was obtained from a woman under 40 in good health and CMV-seropositive. J is TRBJ2-3 and V is TRBV27, with 7 bases lining up with TRBD1. CDR3 coding DNA: TGTGCCAGCCCGGTGGGGGACAGTGGCACAGATACGCAGTATTTT. It codes for CASPVGDSGTDTQYF.